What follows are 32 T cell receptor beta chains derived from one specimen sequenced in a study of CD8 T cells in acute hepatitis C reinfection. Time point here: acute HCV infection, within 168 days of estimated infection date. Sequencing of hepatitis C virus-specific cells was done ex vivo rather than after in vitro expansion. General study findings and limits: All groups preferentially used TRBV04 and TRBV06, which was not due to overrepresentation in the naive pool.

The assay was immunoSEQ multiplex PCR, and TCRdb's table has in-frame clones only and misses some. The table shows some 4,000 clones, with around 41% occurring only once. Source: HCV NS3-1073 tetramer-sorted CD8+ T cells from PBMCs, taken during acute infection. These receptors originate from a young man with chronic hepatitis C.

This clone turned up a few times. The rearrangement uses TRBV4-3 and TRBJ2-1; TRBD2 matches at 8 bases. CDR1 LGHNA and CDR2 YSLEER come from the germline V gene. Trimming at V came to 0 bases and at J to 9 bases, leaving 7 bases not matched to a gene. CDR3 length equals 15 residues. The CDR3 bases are TGCGCCAGCAGCCAAGAACCGGGGGGGCCGGGTGAGCAGTTCTTC. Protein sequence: CASSQEPGGPGEQFF.

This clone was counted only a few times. This CDR3 reads CASSQEVSGLLGEQYF. The CDR3 bases are TGTGCCAGCAGCCAAGAGGTCAGCGGGTTGTTGGGCGAGCAGTACTTC. V gene TRBV4-2 combines with J gene TRBJ2-7; weak D call: TRBD2 (6 bases). This CDR3 is 16 amino acids long. Trimming took off 0 bases at V and 6 bases at J, with 18 bases between the two ends. CDR1 LGHNA and CDR2 YNFKEQ come from the germline V gene.

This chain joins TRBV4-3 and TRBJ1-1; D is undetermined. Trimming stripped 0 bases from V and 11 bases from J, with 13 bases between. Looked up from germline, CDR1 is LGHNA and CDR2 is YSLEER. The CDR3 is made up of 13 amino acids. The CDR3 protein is CASSQEGGVYAFF. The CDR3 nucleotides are TGCGCCAGCAGCCAAGAAGGTGGAGTGTATGCTTTCTTT.

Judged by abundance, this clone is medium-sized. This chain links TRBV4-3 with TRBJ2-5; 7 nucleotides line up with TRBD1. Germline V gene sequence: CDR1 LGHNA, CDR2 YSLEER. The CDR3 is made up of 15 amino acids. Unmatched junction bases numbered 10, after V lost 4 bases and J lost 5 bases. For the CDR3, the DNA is TGCGCCAGCAGCCCAACCCAAGGGGGCTGGGAGACCCAGTACTTC. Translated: CASSPTQGGWETQYF.

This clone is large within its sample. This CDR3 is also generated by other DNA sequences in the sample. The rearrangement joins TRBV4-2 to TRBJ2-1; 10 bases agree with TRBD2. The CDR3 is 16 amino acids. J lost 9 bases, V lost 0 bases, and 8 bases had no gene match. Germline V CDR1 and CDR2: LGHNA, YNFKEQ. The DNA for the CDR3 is TGTGCCAGCAGCCAAGAGGTTAGCGGGGGGTGGGGTGAGCAGTTCTTC. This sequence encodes CASSQEVSGGWGEQFF.

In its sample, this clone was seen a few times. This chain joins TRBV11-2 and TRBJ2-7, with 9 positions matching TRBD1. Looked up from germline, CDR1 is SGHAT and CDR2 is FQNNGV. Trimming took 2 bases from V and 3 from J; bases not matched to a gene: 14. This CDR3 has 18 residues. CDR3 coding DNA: TGTGCCAGCAGCTTAATGTTGGATGGCACAGGGGGCTTCTACGAGCAGTACTTC. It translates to CASSLMLDGTGGFYEQYF.

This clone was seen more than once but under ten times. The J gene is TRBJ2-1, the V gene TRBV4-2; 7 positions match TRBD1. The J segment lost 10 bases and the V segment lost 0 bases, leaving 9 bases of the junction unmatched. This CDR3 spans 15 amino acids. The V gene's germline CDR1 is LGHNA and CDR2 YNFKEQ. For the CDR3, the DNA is TGTGCCAGCAGCCAAGAGGCAGGGGGATGGGGCGAGCAGTTCTTC. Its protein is CASSQEAGGWGEQFF.

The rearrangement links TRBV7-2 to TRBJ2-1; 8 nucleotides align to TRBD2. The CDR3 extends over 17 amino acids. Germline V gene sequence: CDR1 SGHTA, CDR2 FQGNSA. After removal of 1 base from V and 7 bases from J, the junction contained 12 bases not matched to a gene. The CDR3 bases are TGTGCCAGCAGCTTAGACGGTGCGGCGGGAGGAGGTAATGAGCAGTTCTTC. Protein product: CASSLDGAAGGGNEQFF.

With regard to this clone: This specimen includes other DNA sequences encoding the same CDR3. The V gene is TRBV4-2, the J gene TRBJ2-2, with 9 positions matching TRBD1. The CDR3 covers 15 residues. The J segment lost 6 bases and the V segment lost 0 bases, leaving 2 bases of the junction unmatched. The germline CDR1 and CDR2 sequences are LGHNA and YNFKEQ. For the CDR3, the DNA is TGTGCCAGCAGCCAAGAACAGGGGGCCCCCGGGGAGCTGTTTTTT. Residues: CASSQEQGAPGELFF.

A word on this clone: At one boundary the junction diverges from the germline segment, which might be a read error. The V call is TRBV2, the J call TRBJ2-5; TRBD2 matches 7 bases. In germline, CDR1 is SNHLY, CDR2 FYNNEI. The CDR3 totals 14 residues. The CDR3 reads CATVRLADQEIQYF. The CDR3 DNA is TGTGCCACCGTCCGTCTAGCGGACCAAGAGATCCAGTACTTC. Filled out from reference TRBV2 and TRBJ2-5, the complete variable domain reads EPEVTQTPSHQVTQMGQEVILRCVPISNHLYFYWYRQILGQKVEFLVSFYNNEISEKSEIFDDQFSVERPDGSNFTLKIRSTKLEDSAMYFCATVRLADQEIQYFGPGTRLLVL.

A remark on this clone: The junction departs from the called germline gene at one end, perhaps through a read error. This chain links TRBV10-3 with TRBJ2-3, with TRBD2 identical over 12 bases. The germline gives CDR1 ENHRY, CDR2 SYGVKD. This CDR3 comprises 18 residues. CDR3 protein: CASSPLGLAGISTDTQYF. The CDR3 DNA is TGTGCCAGCAGTCCGCTTGGACTAGCGGGGATTAGCACAGATACGCAGTATTTT.

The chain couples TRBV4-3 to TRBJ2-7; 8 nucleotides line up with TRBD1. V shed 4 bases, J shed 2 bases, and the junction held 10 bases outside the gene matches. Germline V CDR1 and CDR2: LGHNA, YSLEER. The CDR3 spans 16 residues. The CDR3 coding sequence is TGCGCCAGCAGCCCCTCCTGGCAGGGGGCCCCCTACGAGCAGTACTTC. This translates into CASSPSWQGAPYEQYF.

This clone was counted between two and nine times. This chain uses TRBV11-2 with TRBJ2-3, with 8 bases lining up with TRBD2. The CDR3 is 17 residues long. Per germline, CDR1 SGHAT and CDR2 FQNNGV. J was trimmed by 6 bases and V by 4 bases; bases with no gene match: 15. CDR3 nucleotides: TGTGCCAGCAGCTCCGAGCTGGCGGCGGGGGGAGGGGATACGCAGTATTTT. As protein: CASSSELAAGGGDTQYF.

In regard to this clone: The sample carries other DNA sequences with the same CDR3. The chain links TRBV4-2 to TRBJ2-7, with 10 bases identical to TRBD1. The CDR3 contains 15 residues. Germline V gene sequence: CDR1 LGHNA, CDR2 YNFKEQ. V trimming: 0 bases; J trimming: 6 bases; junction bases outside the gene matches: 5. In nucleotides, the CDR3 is TGTGCCAGCAGCCAAGAGACAGGGGGCTGGGGCGAGCAGTACTTC. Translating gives CASSQETGGWGEQYF.

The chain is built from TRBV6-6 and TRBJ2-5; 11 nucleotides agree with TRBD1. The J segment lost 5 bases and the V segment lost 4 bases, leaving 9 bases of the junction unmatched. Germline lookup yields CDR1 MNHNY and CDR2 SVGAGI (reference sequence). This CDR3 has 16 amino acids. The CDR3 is CASSFLGQGAWETQYF. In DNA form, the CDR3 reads TGTGCCAGCAGTTTCCTCGGACAGGGGGCTTGGGAGACCCAGTACTTC.

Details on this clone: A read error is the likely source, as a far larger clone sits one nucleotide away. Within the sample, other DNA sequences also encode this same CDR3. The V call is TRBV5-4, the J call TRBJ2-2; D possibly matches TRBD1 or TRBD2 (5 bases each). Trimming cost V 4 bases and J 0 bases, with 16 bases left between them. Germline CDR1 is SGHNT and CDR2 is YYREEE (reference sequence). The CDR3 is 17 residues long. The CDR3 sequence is CASSQEPGAPNTGELFF. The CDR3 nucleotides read TGTGCCAGCAGCCAAGAGCCCGGGGCTCCGAACACCGGGGAGCTGTTTTTT.

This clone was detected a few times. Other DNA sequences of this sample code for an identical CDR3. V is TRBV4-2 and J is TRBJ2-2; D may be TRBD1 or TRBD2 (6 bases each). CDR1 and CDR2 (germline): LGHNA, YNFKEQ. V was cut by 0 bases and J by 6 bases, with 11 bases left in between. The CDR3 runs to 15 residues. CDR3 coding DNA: TGTGCCAGCAGCCAAGATCCGGGGGCCCCCGGGGAGCTGTTTTTT. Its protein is CASSQDPGAPGELFF.

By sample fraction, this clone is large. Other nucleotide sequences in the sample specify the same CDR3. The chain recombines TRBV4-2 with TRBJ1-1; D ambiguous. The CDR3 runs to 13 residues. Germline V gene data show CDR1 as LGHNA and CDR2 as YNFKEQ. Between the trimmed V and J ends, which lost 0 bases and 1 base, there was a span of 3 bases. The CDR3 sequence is CASSQETNTEAFF. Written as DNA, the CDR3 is TGTGCCAGCAGCCAAGAGACGAACACTGAAGCTTTCTTT.

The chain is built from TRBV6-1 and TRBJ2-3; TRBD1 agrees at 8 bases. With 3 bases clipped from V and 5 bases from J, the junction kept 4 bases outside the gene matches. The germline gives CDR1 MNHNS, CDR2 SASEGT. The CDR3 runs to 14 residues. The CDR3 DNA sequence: TGTGCCAGCAGTGAGGAAACAGGGGGAGATACGCAGTATTTT. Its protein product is CASSEETGGDTQYF.

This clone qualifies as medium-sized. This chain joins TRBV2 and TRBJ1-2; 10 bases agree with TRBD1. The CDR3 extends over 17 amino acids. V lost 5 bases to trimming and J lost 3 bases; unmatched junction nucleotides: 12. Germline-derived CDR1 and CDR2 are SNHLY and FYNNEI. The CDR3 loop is CASSPVPGQGRYYGYTF. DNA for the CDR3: TGTGCCAGCAGTCCTGTCCCGGGACAGGGGCGGTACTATGGCTACACCTTC.

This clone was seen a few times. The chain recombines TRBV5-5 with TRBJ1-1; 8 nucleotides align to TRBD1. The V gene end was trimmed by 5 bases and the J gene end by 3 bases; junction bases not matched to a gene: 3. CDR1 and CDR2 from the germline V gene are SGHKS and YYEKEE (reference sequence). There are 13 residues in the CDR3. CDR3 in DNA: TGTGCCAGCAGTACAGGGGGGGACACTGAAGCTTTCTTT. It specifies CASSTGGDTEAFF.

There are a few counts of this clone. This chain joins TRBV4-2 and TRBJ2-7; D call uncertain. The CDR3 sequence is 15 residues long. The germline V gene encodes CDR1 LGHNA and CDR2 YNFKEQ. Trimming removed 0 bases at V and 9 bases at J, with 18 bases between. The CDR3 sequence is CASSQEVGSPGRQYF. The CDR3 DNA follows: TGTGCCAGCAGCCAAGAAGTCGGTAGCCCAGGTAGGCAGTACTTC.

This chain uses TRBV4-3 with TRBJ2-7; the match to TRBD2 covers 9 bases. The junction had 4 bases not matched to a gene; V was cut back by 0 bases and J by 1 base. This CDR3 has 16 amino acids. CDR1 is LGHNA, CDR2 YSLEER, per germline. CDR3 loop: CASSQDRRGGSYEQYF. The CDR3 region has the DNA TGCGCCAGCAGCCAAGATCGGCGGGGGGGTTCCTACGAGCAGTACTTC.

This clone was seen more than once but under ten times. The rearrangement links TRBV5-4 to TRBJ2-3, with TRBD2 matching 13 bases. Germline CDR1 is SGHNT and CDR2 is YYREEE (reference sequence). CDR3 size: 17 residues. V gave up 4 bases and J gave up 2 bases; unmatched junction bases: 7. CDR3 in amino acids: CASSPWTSGGFTDTQYF. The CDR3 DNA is TGTGCCAGCAGCCCCTGGACTAGCGGGGGTTTCACAGATACGCAGTATTTT. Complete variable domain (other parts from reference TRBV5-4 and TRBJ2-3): ETGVTQSPTHLIKTRGQQVTLRCSSQSGHNTVSWYQQALGQGPQFIFQYYREEENGRGNFPPRFSGLQFPNYSSELNVNALELDDSALYLCASSPWTSGGFTDTQYFGPGTRLTVL.

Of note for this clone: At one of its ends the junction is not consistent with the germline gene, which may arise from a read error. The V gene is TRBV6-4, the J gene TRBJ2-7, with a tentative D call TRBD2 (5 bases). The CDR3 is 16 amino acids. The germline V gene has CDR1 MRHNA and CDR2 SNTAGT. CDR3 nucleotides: TGTGCCAGCAGTTACTCCGCCAAAAAACTAGGCTACGAGCAGTACTTC. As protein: CASSYSAKKLGYEQYF.

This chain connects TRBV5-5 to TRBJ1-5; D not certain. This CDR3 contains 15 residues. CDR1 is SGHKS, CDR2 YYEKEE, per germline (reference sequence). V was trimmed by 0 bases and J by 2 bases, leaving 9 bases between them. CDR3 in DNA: TGTGCCAGCAGCTTGGAGGTCTACGGCAATCAGCCCCAGCATTTT. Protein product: CASSLEVYGNQPQHF.

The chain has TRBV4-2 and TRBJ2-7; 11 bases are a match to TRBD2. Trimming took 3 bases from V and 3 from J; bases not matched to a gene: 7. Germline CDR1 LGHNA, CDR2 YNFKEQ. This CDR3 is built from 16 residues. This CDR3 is CASSHELAGANYEQYF. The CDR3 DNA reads TGTGCCAGCAGCCATGAACTAGCGGGGGCGAACTACGAGCAGTACTTC.

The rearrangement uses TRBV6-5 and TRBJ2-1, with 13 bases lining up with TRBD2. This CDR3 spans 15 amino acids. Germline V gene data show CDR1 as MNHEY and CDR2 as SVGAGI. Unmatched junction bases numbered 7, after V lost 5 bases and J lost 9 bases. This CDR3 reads CASSDLTSGGPEQFF. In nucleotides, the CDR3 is TGTGCCAGCAGTGACTTGACTAGCGGGGGGCCTGAGCAGTTCTTC.

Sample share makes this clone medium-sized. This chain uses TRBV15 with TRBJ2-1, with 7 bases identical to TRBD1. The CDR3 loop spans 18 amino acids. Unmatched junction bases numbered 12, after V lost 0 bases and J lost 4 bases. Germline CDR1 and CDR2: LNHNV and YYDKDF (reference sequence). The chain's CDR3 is CATSRDHTGDPQYNEQFF. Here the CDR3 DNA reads TGTGCCACCAGCAGAGACCATACAGGGGACCCTCAATACAATGAGCAGTTCTTC.

In nucleotides, the CDR3 is TGTGCCAGCAGCTTAGGTAGGGACACTGAAGCTTTCTTT. Translation: CASSLGRDTEAFF. This rearrangement joins TRBV2 to TRBJ1-1; no clear D gene. The V and J ends lost 6 bases and 3 bases respectively, with 11 bases between them. Germline CDR1 SNHLY, CDR2 FYNNEI. The CDR3 loop spans 13 amino acids.

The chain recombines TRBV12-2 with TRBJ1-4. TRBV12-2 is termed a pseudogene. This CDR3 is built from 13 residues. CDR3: CASRRAINEKLFF. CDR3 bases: TGTGCAAGTCGGAGGGCAATTAATGAAAAACTGTTTTTT.

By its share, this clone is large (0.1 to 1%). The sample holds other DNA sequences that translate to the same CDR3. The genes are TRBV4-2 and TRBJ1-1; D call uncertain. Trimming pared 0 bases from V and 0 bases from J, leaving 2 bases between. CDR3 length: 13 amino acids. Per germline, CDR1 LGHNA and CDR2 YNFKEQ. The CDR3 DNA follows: TGTGCCAGCAGCCAAGAACTGAACACTGAAGCTTTCTTT. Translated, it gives CASSQELNTEAFF.